The 10 T cell receptor beta chains below were found in one sample sequenced in a study of CD8 T cells in Susac syndrome. It was with random hexamers that roughly 0.5 to 1 ug RNA was reverse transcribed. TCRdb reprocessed the immunoSEQ multiplex PCR reads via MiXCR and lists one record per CDR3 protein. The table includes hundreds of thousands of distinct CDR3 sequences, 90% to 97% detected once. The specimen was CD4+ T cells from PBMCs. The source of these receptors is a human donor with Susac syndrome.

In its sample, this clonotype was seen once. CDR3 region: CAWSTGASYNEQFF. CDR3 nucleotide sequence: TGTGCCTGGAGCACAGGGGCGTCTTACAATGAGCAGTTCTTC. V is TRBV30 and J is TRBJ2-1; TRBD1 aligns across 7 bases. Germline-derived CDR1 and CDR2 are GTSNPN and SVGIG (reference sequence). This CDR3 has 14 residues. V shed 3 bases and J 4 bases; nucleotides not matched to a gene: 6.

This chain connects TRBV20-1 to TRBJ2-1; D assignment may be TRBD1 or TRBD2 (5 bases each). The V end lost 5 bases, the J end lost 8 bases, and 22 bases lay between the germline ends. Germline V gene lookup returns CDR1 DFQATT and CDR2 SNEGSKA (reference sequence). CDR3 size: 15 residues. The CDR3 spells CSASRTGAGSDEQFF. CDR3 DNA sequence: TGCAGTGCTTCACGGACCGGGGCTGGGTCAGATGAGCAGTTCTTC.

The rearrangement uses TRBV5-6 and TRBJ1-1, with 9 bases aligning to TRBD1. The CDR3 has 14 residues. CDR1 and CDR2 (germline): SGHDT, YYEEEE. V lost 5 bases and J lost 4; bases outside the gene matches: 6. CDR3 sequence: CASSSGTGPTEAFF. CDR3 DNA: TGTGCCAGCAGTTCCGGGACAGGGCCCACTGAAGCTTTCTTT.

The rearrangement uses TRBV20-1 and TRBJ2-7; 10 positions agree with TRBD2. V lost 3 bases, J lost 3 bases, and 5 bases stayed unmatched. Germline V gene sequence: CDR1 DFQATT, CDR2 SNEGSKA (reference sequence). The CDR3 extends over 14 amino acids. The chain's CDR3 is CSASGLAGDYEQYF. CDR3 coding DNA: TGCAGTGCTAGCGGGCTAGCGGGGGACTACGAGCAGTACTTC.

V is TRBV29-1 and J is TRBJ2-5; D gene uncertain. CDR3 length: 14 residues. The V gene's germline CDR1 is SQVTM and CDR2 ANQGSEA. V was trimmed by 4 bases and J by 5 bases, leaving 17 bases between them. CDR3 protein: CSVGATLRVETQYF. CDR3 nucleotide sequence: TGCAGCGTTGGGGCAACCCTTCGGGTTGAGACCCAGTACTTC.

The chain uses TRBV2 and TRBJ1-1; TRBD1 aligns across 7 bases. Germline-derived CDR1 and CDR2 are SNHLY and FYNNEI. The V gene end was trimmed by 8 bases and the J gene end by 0 bases; junction bases not matched to a gene: 6. This CDR3 comprises 14 residues. The CDR3: CASDREYLNTEAFF. The CDR3 nucleotides are TGTGCCAGCGACAGGGAATACCTGAACACTGAAGCTTTCTTT.

The V and J genes are TRBV20-1 and TRBJ2-6; D not certain. The germline V gene has CDR1 DFQATT and CDR2 SNEGSKA (reference sequence). Trimming removed 5 bases at V and 2 bases at J, with 10 bases between. The CDR3 is 14 residues long. The CDR3 sequence is CSAGFPAGANVLTF. DNA of the CDR3: TGCAGTGCTGGGTTTCCAGCTGGGGCCAACGTCCTGACTTTC.

V usage is TRBV20-1 and J usage is TRBJ1-2, with D possibly being TRBD1 (6 bases). This CDR3 is built from 13 residues. Germline CDR1 is DFQATT and CDR2 is SNEGSKA (reference sequence). V was clipped by 3 bases and J by 1 base, with 9 bases between them. The CDR3 spells CSASWTVNYGYTF. CDR3 DNA sequence: TGCAGTGCTAGTTGGACAGTTAACTATGGCTACACCTTC.

The chain employs TRBV28 and TRBJ2-3, with a possible D match to TRBD2 (5 bases). CDR1 and CDR2 from the germline V gene are MDHEN and SYDVKM. V lost 8 bases to trimming and J lost 3 bases, with 18 bases between them. This CDR3 comprises 15 residues. CDR3 loop: CASFSIGEVTDTQYF. DNA for the CDR3: TGTGCCAGCTTTAGCATCGGGGAAGTGACAGATACGCAGTATTTT.

The rearrangement links TRBV3-1 to TRBJ2-7; D possibly uses TRBD1 or TRBD2 (5 bases each). The CDR3 has 14 amino acids. With 4 bases removed from V and 5 bases from J, the gap between germline ends came to 15 bases. From germline, CDR1 is LGHDT and CDR2 YNNKEL (reference sequence). CDR3 nucleotides: TGTGCCAGCAGCCCGGGACCGGTGGTAAACGAGCAGTACTTC. It yields the protein CASSPGPVVNEQYF.